These T cell receptor beta chains were read from a single sample in a study of blood T cell repertoires in COVID-19. The method was immunoSEQ multiplex PCR; TCRdb's version includes in-frame clones alone and lacks a portion of them. The table lists 70,000 to 80,000 clones, about 93% of them singletons. The material sequenced was peripheral blood. These receptor sequences come from a human donor in a cohort sampled during active COVID-19. Both conserved end residues are part of each CDR3. A D gene is named only where the DNA matches it firmly.

TRBJ2-5 | TRBV4-2 | TRBD2 | CASSQPTRGGSETQYF
TRBJ1-6 | TRBV27 | . | CASSLLGQIFSPLHF
TRBJ1-1 | TRBV19 | TRBD1 | CASSPGQGATEAFF
TRBJ2-7 | TRBV5-1 | TRBD1 | CASSLRPGTVSSYEQYF
TRBJ2-2 | TRBV6-2/TRBV6-3 | . | CASSYQASELFF
TRBJ1-1 | TRBV7-2 | . | CASHIRGVNTEAFF
TRBJ2-3 | TRBV5-1 | . | CASSFLDTSPSDTQYF
TRBJ1-2 | TRBV7-2 | . | CASSHGARAGGYTF
TRBJ2-1 | TRBV10-3 | . | CAISRLQQTNEQFF
TRBJ2-1 | TRBV7-6 | TRBD2 | CASSLAGLAGGLEQFF
TRBJ2-5 | TRBV7-3 | TRBD2 | CASSFGSSGVWAETQYF
TRBJ2-5 | TRBV5-1 | TRBD1 | CASSLGTDIETQYF
TRBJ1-5 | TRBV6-5 | . | CASRYDNSEPQHF
TRBJ1-1 | TRBV6-2/TRBV6-3 | . | CASSYSVVSVTAEAFF
TRBJ1-6 | TRBV19 | TRBD1 | CASSIVTGGMRPLHF
TRBJ1-2 | TRBV7-9 | TRBD1 | CASSLAGGGGYTF
TRBJ2-3 | TRBV18 | TRBD1 | CASSPRGRGQGAADTQYF
TRBJ1-2 | TRBV19 | . | CASMERGNYGYTF
TRBJ1-2 | TRBV15 | . | CATSGAQAGIVRNYGYTF
TRBJ2-2 | TRBV30 | TRBD2 | CAWSLPLAGAGELFF
TRBJ2-5 | TRBV7-2 | . | CASSLVAPQETQYF
TRBJ2-1 | TRBV12-5 | . | CASGTAGNEQFF
TRBJ2-2 | TRBV5-1 | TRBD1 | CASSLAGTGKDTGELFF
TRBJ1-6 | TRBV6-2/TRBV6-3 | . | CASSLSSPPLHF
TRBJ1-1 | TRBV11-2 | . | CASSLVGGGFTEAFF
TRBJ2-4 | TRBV5-6 | . | CASSLEGQFIQYF
TRBJ1-6 | TRBV19 | . | CASRTGYNSPLHF
TRBJ2-2 | TRBV5-1 | TRBD2 | CASSLGLSGGISNTGELFF
TRBJ1-4 | TRBV30 | . | CAWRVGRGAEKLFF
TRBJ1-2 | TRBV12-3/TRBV12-4 | . | CASSPASGNGYTF
TRBJ2-7 | TRBV11-2 | . | CASSLVAGSSTYEQYF